Listed below are T cell receptor beta chains from one sample, sequenced in a study of cytomegalovirus exposure and HLA in healthy donors. Repertoires were generated with immunoSEQ multiplex PCR, while TCRdb's copy carries only in-frame clones and drops some. Of hundreds of thousands of clones listed, around 85% were seen once; the top ten hold roughly 1.2%. The sequenced sample consisted of PBMCs. These receptors were collected from a woman aged 25 to 39 in good health and CMV-seropositive. The CDR3 runs from the conserved cysteine through the conserved F or W. D genes are given only for firm matches. Only some rows state a clone size, as once, few, many or a class for expanded clones.

CDR3 protein: CASSTSGTGEAFF
CDR3 DNA: TGTGCCAGCAGTACCTCCGGGACAGGGGAAGCTTTCTTT
V gene: TRBV2
J gene: TRBJ1-1
clone size: -
D gene: TRBD1

CDR3 protein: CASSEHSGGAGYGYTF
CDR3 DNA: TGTGCCAGCAGTGAACACTCAGGGGGCGCAGGCTATGGCTACACCTTC
V gene: TRBV6-1
J gene: TRBJ1-2
clone size: -
D gene: TRBD1

CDR3 protein: CASRPTSNTGELFF
CDR3 DNA: TGTGCCAGCAGGCCGACTAGCAACACCGGGGAGCTGTTTTTT
V gene: TRBV7-3
J gene: TRBJ2-2
clone size: few
D gene: TRBD2

CDR3 protein: CASNTGYEQYF
CDR3 DNA: TGTGCCAGCAACACGGGGTACGAGCAGTACTTC
V gene: TRBV28
J gene: TRBJ2-7
clone size: many
D gene: -

CDR3 protein: CAWRGLFSPGHTPGHSGNTIYF
CDR3 DNA: TGTGCCTGGAGGGGTCTCTTTAGTCCGGGACACACTCCTGGACACTCTGGAAACACCATATATTTT
V gene: TRBV30
J gene: TRBJ1-3
clone size: -
D gene: -

CDR3 protein: CASSSPRGDGYTF
CDR3 DNA: TGTGCCAGCAGCTCCCCGCGGGGCGACGGCTACACCTTC
V gene: TRBV7-2
J gene: TRBJ1-2
clone size: -
D gene: -

CDR3 protein: CASSKRTSGFYNEQFF
CDR3 DNA: TGTGCCAGCAGTAAACGGACTAGCGGATTCTACAATGAGCAGTTCTTC
V gene: TRBV28
J gene: TRBJ2-1
clone size: -
D gene: TRBD2

CDR3 protein: CSVGRAGEAQYF
CDR3 DNA: TGCAGCGTTGGGAGGGCTGGTGAGGCCCAGTACTTC
V gene: TRBV29-1
J gene: TRBJ2-5
clone size: -
D gene: -

CDR3 protein: CASSPTGAKQYF
CDR3 DNA: TGCGCCAGCAGTCCGACAGGGGCCAAGCAGTACTTC
V gene: TRBV5-1
J gene: TRBJ2-7
clone size: -
D gene: TRBD1

CDR3 protein: CATSRGLAAYEQYF
CDR3 DNA: TGTGCCACCAGCAGGGGACTAGCGGCCTACGAGCAGTACTTC
V gene: TRBV15
J gene: TRBJ2-7
clone size: -
D gene: TRBD2

CDR3 protein: CASGTQVGYGYTF
CDR3 DNA: TGTGCCAGTGGTACACAGGTGGGCTATGGCTACACCTTC
V gene: TRBV19
J gene: TRBJ1-2
clone size: -
D gene: -

CDR3 protein: CASSLGGQVYGYTF
CDR3 DNA: TGTGCCAGCAGCTTGGGAGGACAGGTTTATGGCTACACCTTC
V gene: TRBV5-6
J gene: TRBJ1-2
clone size: -
D gene: TRBD1

CDR3 protein: CASSRQGDTGELFF
CDR3 DNA: TGTGCCAGCAGTCGACAGGGAGACACCGGGGAGCTGTTTTTT
V gene: TRBV6-5
J gene: TRBJ2-2
clone size: -
D gene: TRBD1

CDR3 protein: CASMGLQETQYF
CDR3 DNA: TGTGCCAGCATGGGCCTTCAAGAGACCCAGTACTTC
V gene: TRBV28
J gene: TRBJ2-5
clone size: -
D gene: -

CDR3 protein: CASSQDSFQGDGYTF
CDR3 DNA: TGTGCCAGCAGCCAAGATAGTTTCCAGGGCGATGGCTACACCTTC
V gene: TRBV4-2
J gene: TRBJ1-2
clone size: -
D gene: -

CDR3 protein: CASSYQTSAHNEQFF
CDR3 DNA: TGTGCCAGCAGTTATCAGACTAGCGCCCACAATGAGCAGTTCTTC
V gene: TRBV6-5
J gene: TRBJ2-1
clone size: -
D gene: TRBD2

CDR3 protein: CAISESTTGGLPQHF
CDR3 DNA: TGTGCCATCAGTGAGTCAACAACAGGGGGGTTGCCCCAGCATTTT
V gene: TRBV10-3
J gene: TRBJ1-5
clone size: -
D gene: TRBD1

CDR3 protein: CASSESPGSGYTF
CDR3 DNA: TGTGCCAGCAGTGAATCCCCAGGGTCGGGCTACACCTTC
V gene: TRBV6-1
J gene: TRBJ1-2
clone size: -
D gene: -

CDR3 protein: CASSSPTTDTEAFF
CDR3 DNA: TGTGCCAGCAGTTCCCCTACGACAGACACTGAAGCTTTCTTT
V gene: TRBV27
J gene: TRBJ1-1
clone size: few
D gene: -

CDR3 protein: CASSLTGWDQPQHF
CDR3 DNA: TGTGCCAGCAGCCTAACAGGATGGGATCAGCCCCAGCATTTT
V gene: TRBV7-9
J gene: TRBJ1-5
clone size: -
D gene: -

CDR3 protein: CASSPFDRVYEQYF
CDR3 DNA: TGTGCCAGCAGCCCCTTCGACAGGGTCTACGAGCAGTACTTC
V gene: TRBV5-4
J gene: TRBJ2-7
clone size: -
D gene: TRBD1

CDR3 protein: CASSIFPAPGYEQYF
CDR3 DNA: TGTGCCAGCAGTATCTTCCCCGCACCCGGTTACGAGCAGTACTTC
V gene: TRBV2
J gene: TRBJ2-7
clone size: -
D gene: -

CDR3 protein: CASSDSPGGMNTGELFF
CDR3 DNA: TGTGCCAGCAGTGACTCTCCAGGGGGGATGAACACCGGGGAGCTGTTTTTT
V gene: TRBV6-4
J gene: TRBJ2-2
clone size: -
D gene: -

CDR3 protein: CASSSSFGIEAFF
CDR3 DNA: TGTGCCAGCAGCTCATCTTTTGGCATTGAAGCTTTCTTT
V gene: TRBV7-2
J gene: TRBJ1-1
clone size: few
D gene: -

CDR3 protein: CASSQRAGELFF
CDR3 DNA: TGTGCCAGCAGTCAGAGGGCCGGGGAGCTGTTTTTT
V gene: TRBV6-5
J gene: TRBJ2-2
clone size: -
D gene: -

CDR3 protein: CASRTGTAGTGELFF
CDR3 DNA: TGTGCCAGCAGAACCGGGACAGCCGGTACCGGGGAGCTGTTTTTT
V gene: TRBV27
J gene: TRBJ2-2
clone size: -
D gene: TRBD1

CDR3 protein: CASSLFGTSGRANTGELFF
CDR3 DNA: TGTGCCAGCAGTTTGTTTGGGACTAGCGGGAGGGCGAACACCGGGGAGCTGTTTTTT
V gene: TRBV27
J gene: TRBJ2-2
clone size: -
D gene: TRBD2

CDR3 protein: CASSLGLAGQNIQYF
CDR3 DNA: TGTGCCAGCAGTTTGGGACTAGCGGGCCAAAACATTCAGTACTTC
V gene: TRBV27
J gene: TRBJ2-4
clone size: once
D gene: TRBD2

CDR3 protein: CSVEEDRGREQYF
CDR3 DNA: TGCAGCGTTGAAGAGGACAGGGGTCGCGAGCAGTACTTC
V gene: TRBV29-1
J gene: TRBJ2-7
clone size: -
D gene: TRBD1

CDR3 protein: CASSERQANTEAFF
CDR3 DNA: TGTGCCAGCAGTGAAAGACAGGCGAACACTGAAGCTTTCTTT
V gene: TRBV6-1
J gene: TRBJ1-1
clone size: -
D gene: -

CDR3 protein: CASSFLAGYGNEQFF
CDR3 DNA: TGTGCCAGCAGTTTTCTAGCGGGATACGGCAATGAGCAGTTCTTC
V gene: TRBV27
J gene: TRBJ2-1
clone size: -
D gene: TRBD2